This T cell receptor (beta chain) is from a study of T cells in Graves' hyperthyroidism and ophthalmopathy. The CDR3 is 13 residues long. V was clipped by 7 bases and J by 5 bases; unmatched bases: 6. Germline CDR1 is DFQATT and CDR2 is SNEGSKA (reference sequence). RNA transcripts gave rise to amplified TCR beta CDR3 regions. HTBI primers drove first-round RT-PCR of the TCR CDR3. Via MiXCR, TCRdb re-called the multiplex PCR reads, giving one row per CDR3 protein. The table lists under 300,000 distinct CDR3 sequences, 12% to 15% of them singletons. The sequence was collected from a woman between 45 and 65 years old with Graves' hyperthyroidism that later progressed to Graves' ophthalmopathy. V usage is TRBV20-1 and J usage is TRBJ2-1, with 9 bases that match TRBD2. The sequenced sample was blood. The DNA for the CDR3 is TGCAGTGTCGCGAGCGGGAGGCACAATGAGCAGTTCTTC. This sequence encodes CSVASGRHNEQFF.